This TCR beta chain was recorded in a study of Ad26.COV2.S vaccination and SARS-CoV-2 variants. Here immunoSEQ multiplex PCR was the method, and the copy in TCRdb shows in-frame clones only, minus some. The sample lists 300,000 to 400,000 clones; 86% were seen once. Treatment given: around 19 received Ad26.COV2.S at low or high dose, single or two shots; about 5 received placebo; per-sample allocation not given. Day 63 after the first vaccine or placebo injection was the time point for sampling. Trimming pared 6 bases from V and 4 bases from J, leaving 10 bases between. The CDR3 spans 13 residues. The germline CDR1 and CDR2 sequences are MNHEY and SVGEGT. This clone was observed a few times.

The chain is built from TRBV6-2 or TRBV6-3 and TRBJ1-5; the D gene is possibly TRBD1 (6 bases). The sequencing used peripheral blood, collected in a trial of Ad26.COV2.S vaccine versus placebo. The receptor was isolated from a person between 18 and 59 years old who received the Ad26.COV2.S COVID-19 vaccine or a placebo. The CDR3, as DNA: TGTGCCAGCAGCCGACAGGCGAATCAGCCCCAGCATTTT. This encodes CASSRQANQPQHF.